This T cell receptor beta chain originates from a study of glioma-infiltrating T cells. Notes on the study in general: Patients with low tissue-blood divergence carried a signature set of shared blood CDR3 motifs.

The CDR3 is made up of 15 amino acids. The V gene lost 1 base and the J gene lost 3 bases, with 12 bases spanning the gap. Germline V CDR1 and CDR2: LNHNV, YYDKDF (reference sequence). The iRepertoire nested amplicon-rescue multiplex PCR amplified TCR alpha and beta CDR3s from RNA. Using its own MiXCR run on the multiplex PCR reads, TCRdb lists one record per CDR3 protein. The sample has about 410,000 distinct CDR3 sequences, around 38% seen once; the top ten hold 12%. A word on this clonotype: Its antigen is unidentified. A much larger clone differs by one base, so this may be a read error. Without the conserved terminal phenylalanine or tryptophan, this CDR3 likely stems from a read error.

The rearrangement links TRBV15 to TRBJ1-1; weak D call: TRBD1 (6 bases). Sequencing was performed on glioma tissue, nonneoplastic brain tissue, or PBMCs (not recorded which). The sequence came from a human donor with low-grade glioma or glioblastoma, undergoing nonglioma brain surgery, or in good health (not recorded which). CDR3 bases: TGTGCCACCAGCAGAGTAACAGGGACATACACTGAAGCTTTCTCT. As protein: CATSRVTGTYTEAFS.